A selection of T cell receptor beta chains follows, all from one sample in a study of CD8+CD57+ T cells in acquired aplastic anemia. TCRdb reanalysed the reads using MiXCR and keeps one entry per CDR3 protein. The table records 150,000 to 180,000 distinct CDR3 sequences, approximately 52% of them present only once. The specimen sequenced was sorted CD4+, CD8+, or CD8+CD57+ T cells (not recorded which) from PBMCs. These receptors all stem from a human donor with aplastic anemia. The conserved cysteine and the conserved F or W are not part of the CDR3 here. Fields, in order: V gene, J gene, CDR3 protein.

TRBV27	TRBJ2-3	ASSSRGGTDTQY
TRBV24-1	TRBJ2-2	ATSGQDTGELF
TRBV6-5	TRBJ2-5	ASSYSNGGETQY
TRBV2	TRBJ2-2	ASSVRQDTGELF
TRBV19	TRBJ2-7	ASSAGTATEQY
TRBV19	TRBJ1-6	ASKSTGLISPLH
TRBV9	TRBJ2-1	ASSVEKTSSGTYNEQF
TRBV7-8	TRBJ1-2	ASSFDTAVYGYT
TRBV6-1	TRBJ2-3	ASSRTSGGSRRGTQS
TRBV7-6	TRBJ1-2	ASSLGTSHGYT
TRBV27	TRBJ1-6	ASSLSTGGRSPLH
TRBV11-2	TRBJ1-5	ASSLVGGNQPQH
TRBV5-4	TRBJ1-2	ASSLFHGEGYT
TRBV6-2/TRBV6-3	TRBJ2-7	ASSYSNGGEQY
TRBV15	TRBJ1-5	ATSRGGAPQH
TRBV19	TRBJ2-1	ASSMRRSNEQF
TRBV25-1	TRBJ1-1	ASSGQTGGTEAF
TRBV6-6	TRBJ2-5	ASRERDQETQY
TRBV7-2	TRBJ2-1	ASSSERTNEQF
TRBV10-3	TRBJ1-3	AIMTTGAGNTIY
TRBV2	TRBJ1-4	ASSPSAYREKLF
TRBV10-2	TRBJ1-5	ASSDLRDRNQPQH
TRBV2	TRBJ2-7	ASRSDRGVYEQY
TRBV24-1	TRBJ2-3	ATSEQTDTQY
TRBV12-3/TRBV12-4	TRBJ2-1	ASSDSWNEQF
TRBV5-1	TRBJ1-3	ASSLDRGSGNTIY
TRBV7-6	TRBJ2-5	ASSPTGTGEETQY
TRBV7-9	TRBJ1-5	ASSLSYREPQH
TRBV5-1	TRBJ2-2	ASSSASGRNTGELF
TRBV19	TRBJ1-5	ASIGDRLDQPQH
TRBV7-6	TRBJ2-5	ASGGTPGTWTQETQY
TRBV2	TRBJ2-5	ASRRLAGAFDRGGQY
TRBV2	TRBJ1-4	ASSATRDGEKLF
TRBV29-1	TRBJ1-2	SVELRGGGRYDYT
TRBV10-1	TRBJ2-1	ASILNSTPPVVYNEQF
TRBV7-9	TRBJ2-7	ASSLGENYEQY
TRBV7-9	TRBJ2-5	ASSLSGNQETQY
TRBV6-1	TRBJ1-6	AIRTALNSPLH
TRBV5-1	TRBJ2-6	ASSLGVAGANVLT
TRBV7-9	TRBJ1-1	ASSFGQTNTEAF
TRBV2	TRBJ2-2	ASSETGNTGELF